The 17 T cell receptor beta chains given below trace back to one sample, sequenced in a study of regulatory T cells in long-lasting Graves disease (dated by TCRdb to about 2021). The meaning of the sample's time point label: persistent/refractory GD, antithyroid drugs over 5 years with positive TRAb. RNA was extracted from PBMCs in TRIzol for both TCR sequencing and RNA sequencing. The library was obtained by multiplex PCR. These reads were obtained on an Illumina HiSeq 4000. To build TCR beta libraries, CDR3 regions were amplified by Arm-PCR using iRepertoire HTBI primers. Using fastp trimming at Q25 and MiXCR clonotype assembly, TCRdb reanalyzed the public sequencing data and kept in-frame beta chains. Rows merge per CDR3 protein into single entries with the most common DNA and genes. Here the sample has fewer than 550,000 distinct CDR3 sequences; 20% to 25% occur a single time. In total, the top ten clones hold 7.1% of the sample.

The input for sequencing was peripheral blood mononuclear cells (PBMCs), taken when the disease was refractory, from a patient treated with antithyroid drugs. The receptors were gathered from a female donor with Graves disease.

This chain uses TRBV19 with TRBJ1-1; D not resolved. The CDR3 is made up of 20 amino acids. Germline V gives CDR1 LNHDA, CDR2 SQIVND (reference sequence). Trimming removed 5 bases at V and 0 bases at J, with 28 bases between. CDR3 sequence reads: CASSGVVTGQLQKMNTEAFF. Written as DNA, the CDR3 is TGTGCCAGTAGTGGGGTTGTTACCGGTCAACTACAAAAAATGAACACTGAAGCTTTCTTT. The entire variable domain, with the rest obtained from reference TRBV19 and TRBJ1-1, is as follows: DGGITQSPKYLFRKEGQNVTLSCEQNLNHDAMYWYRQDPGQGLRLIYYSQIVNDFQKGDIAEGYSVSREKKESFPLTVTSAQKNPTAFYLCASSGVVTGQLQKMNTEAFFGQGTRLTVV.

This clonotype was seen repeatedly, ten times or more. This chain joins TRBV12-3 or TRBV12-4 and TRBJ2-2; no definite D call. V lost 6 bases and J lost 5, with 7 bases in between. The CDR3 extends over 12 amino acids. This CDR3 is CASSPFTGELFF. The CDR3 bases are TGTGCCAGCAGCCCTTTTACCGGGGAGCTGTTTTTT.

With respect to this clonotype: The CDR3 carries no conserved terminal phenylalanine or tryptophan, so it likely arises from a read error. The chain employs TRBV5-1 and TRBJ2-7, with D perhaps being TRBD1 or TRBD2 (5 bases each). This CDR3 region has 15 residues. The ends were cut back, 4 bases at V and 4 bases at J, with 18 bases in the middle. CDR1 and CDR2 from the germline V gene are SGHRS and YFSETQ. The CDR3 spells CASSPPGRHGYEQYL. The CDR3 DNA is TGCGCCAGCAGCCCGCCGGGACGGCATGGTTACGAGCAGTACCTC.

The table lists this clonotype with many counts. The rearrangement links TRBV15 to TRBJ2-2, with 7 bases that match TRBD1. V shed 4 bases, J shed 3 bases, and the junction held 8 bases outside the gene matches. CDR1 is LNHNV and CDR2 is YYDKDF in the germline V gene (reference sequence). The CDR3 runs to 16 residues. This CDR3 is CATSNHHRGYTGELFF. The CDR3 nucleotides are TGTGCCACCAGCAACCACCACAGGGGTTACACCGGGGAGCTGTTTTTT.

This clonotype was detected ten times or more. The chain has TRBV2 and TRBJ1-6, with D maybe TRBD1 (5 bases). Germline V gene lookup returns CDR1 SNHLY and CDR2 FYNNEI. V was clipped by 8 bases and J by 9 bases, with 11 bases between them. CDR3 length equals 12 residues. CDR3 sequence: CASGGLGSPLHF. The CDR3 nucleotides are TGTGCCAGCGGGGGGTTGGGTTCACCCCTCCACTTT.

The chain combines TRBV7-9 with TRBJ2-7; possibly TRBD2 for D (7 bases). Germline V gene data show CDR1 as SEHNR and CDR2 as FQNEAQ (reference sequence). The V end lost 7 bases, the J end lost 2 bases, and 15 bases lay between the germline ends. The length of the CDR3 is 14 residues. The CDR3: CASTLGGGTYEQYF. The CDR3 DNA reads as TGTGCCAGCACACTAGGGGGAGGGACCTACGAGCAGTACTTC.

This clonotype has only a few counts. The gene calls are TRBV3-1 and TRBJ1-6, with D tentatively TRBD1 (5 bases). This CDR3 has 14 amino acids. Trimming shortened V by 3 bases and J by 7 bases, and 10 bases separated the two germline ends. Germline lookup yields CDR1 LGHDT and CDR2 YNNKEL (reference sequence). CDR3 loop: CASSQGTANSPLHF. The CDR3 bases are TGTGCCAGCAGCCAGGGGACTGCGAATTCACCCCTCCACTTT.

This clonotype was detected ten times or more. The chain couples TRBV28 to TRBJ1-4, with 7 nucleotides matching TRBD1. The CDR3 has 14 amino acids. Germline CDR1 reads MDHEN; CDR2 reads SYDVKM. J was trimmed by 6 bases and V by 2 bases; bases with no gene match: 3. For the CDR3, the DNA is TGTGCCAGCAGTTTAGCCACAGGGGATGAAAAACTGTTTTTT. Translating gives CASSLATGDEKLFF.

This clonotype was observed a few times. The chain links TRBV27 to TRBJ2-5, with D uncertain. This CDR3 has 16 amino acids. Deletions cut 6 bases from V and 2 bases from J, with 19 bases between. From germline, CDR1 is MNHEY and CDR2 SMNVEV (reference sequence). The CDR3 region has the DNA TGTGCCAGCAGACCCTGGAGCTTAGGGAATCAAGAGACCCAGTACTTC. Amino acids: CASRPWSLGNQETQYF.

The V gene is TRBV28, the J gene TRBJ1-2; 7 bases line up with TRBD1. The V gene end was trimmed by 5 bases and the J gene end by 10 bases; junction bases not matched to a gene: 4. Germline V gives CDR1 MDHEN, CDR2 SYDVKM. The CDR3 extends over 11 amino acids. CDR3 sequence (DNA): TGTGCCAGCAGTGAGGGACAGACCTACACCTTC. This gives the protein CASSEGQTYTF.

The J gene is TRBJ2-7, the V gene TRBV7-9; TRBD2 aligns across 14 bases. Losses at the gene ends were 5 bases for V and 5 bases for J; bases not matched to a gene: 14. The germline V gene encodes CDR1 SEHNR and CDR2 FQNEAQ (reference sequence). CDR3 size: 18 residues. For the CDR3, the DNA is TGTGCCAGCAGCCGAACGACTAGCGGGAGGGGCGGAAGCCACGAGCAGTACTTC. It yields the protein CASSRTTSGRGGSHEQYF.

This clonotype was counted ten times or more. The J gene is TRBJ2-7, the V gene TRBV11-3; the match to TRBD2 covers 7 bases. Losses at the gene ends were 4 bases for V and 0 bases for J; bases not matched to a gene: 12. The CDR3 is made up of 17 amino acids. Germline V lookup: CDR1 SGHNT, CDR2 YENEEA. This CDR3 is CASSSRESGTSSYEQYF. The CDR3, as DNA: TGTGCCAGCAGCTCCCGTGAGAGCGGGACCAGCTCCTACGAGCAGTACTTC.

J is TRBJ2-2 and V is TRBV20-1; 7 bases align to TRBD1. The CDR3 consists of 14 residues. The germline V gene encodes CDR1 DFQATT and CDR2 SNEGSKA (reference sequence). V was pared by 5 bases and J by 1 base, with 4 bases of the junction left unmatched. CDR3 sequence (DNA): TGCAGTGCTCTACAGGGGATGAACACCGGGGAGCTGTTTTTT. Translating gives CSALQGMNTGELFF.

A few counts support this clonotype. V is TRBV19 and J is TRBJ1-5; 8 bases fit TRBD1. The CDR3 sequence is 15 residues long. The germline V gene has CDR1 LNHDA and CDR2 SQIVND (reference sequence). The trim removed 5 bases at V and 6 bases at J, leaving 9 bases unmatched. This CDR3 reads CASSFTGGGSQPQHF. As DNA, the CDR3 is TGTGCCAGTAGTTTCACAGGGGGGGGTTCTCAGCCCCAGCATTTT.

This clonotype was detected many times. V and J are TRBV28 and TRBJ1-5; weak D call: TRBD1 (5 bases). The CDR3 consists of 15 residues. CDR1 and CDR2 from the germline V gene are MDHEN and SYDVKM. V shed 6 bases and J shed 2 bases, with 14 bases lying between them. This CDR3 reads CASSLLRAGNQPQHF. The CDR3 DNA follows: TGTGCCAGCAGCCTACTCAGGGCGGGCAATCAGCCCCAGCATTTT.

This clonotype was seen only a few times. This chain connects TRBV2 to TRBJ2-2, with D tentatively TRBD1 (6 bases). V was cut by 9 bases and J by 6 bases, with 17 bases left in between. The CDR3 covers 14 residues. Germline CDR1 and CDR2: SNHLY and FYNNEI. The CDR3 is CASGEAEGAGELFF. CDR3 bases: TGTGCCAGTGGTGAAGCTGAGGGGGCCGGGGAGCTGTTTTTT.

Details on this clonotype: A single base separates this from a much larger clone, so it may be a read error. The rearrangement links TRBV29-1 to TRBJ2-5; possibly TRBD2 for D (7 bases). The CDR3 is 15 amino acids. Germline V lookup: CDR1 SQVTM, CDR2 ANQGSEA. The CDR3 here is CSFEGGGGNWQTQYF. CDR3 bases: TGCAGCTTTGAAGGGGGGGGCGGGAATTGGCAGACCCAGTACTTC.